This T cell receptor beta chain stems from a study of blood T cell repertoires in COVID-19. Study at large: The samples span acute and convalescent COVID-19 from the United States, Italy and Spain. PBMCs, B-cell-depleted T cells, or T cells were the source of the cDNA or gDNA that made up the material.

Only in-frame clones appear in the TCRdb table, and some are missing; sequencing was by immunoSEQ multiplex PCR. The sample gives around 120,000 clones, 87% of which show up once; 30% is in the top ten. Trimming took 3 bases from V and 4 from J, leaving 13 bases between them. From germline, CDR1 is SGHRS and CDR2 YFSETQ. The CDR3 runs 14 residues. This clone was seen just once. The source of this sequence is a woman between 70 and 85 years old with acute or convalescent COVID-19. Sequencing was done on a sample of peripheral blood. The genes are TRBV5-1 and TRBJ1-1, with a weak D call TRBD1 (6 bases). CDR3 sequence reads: CASSSQGRGTEAFF. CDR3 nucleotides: TGCGCCAGCAGCTCCCAGGGGCGAGGCACTGAAGCTTTCTTT.